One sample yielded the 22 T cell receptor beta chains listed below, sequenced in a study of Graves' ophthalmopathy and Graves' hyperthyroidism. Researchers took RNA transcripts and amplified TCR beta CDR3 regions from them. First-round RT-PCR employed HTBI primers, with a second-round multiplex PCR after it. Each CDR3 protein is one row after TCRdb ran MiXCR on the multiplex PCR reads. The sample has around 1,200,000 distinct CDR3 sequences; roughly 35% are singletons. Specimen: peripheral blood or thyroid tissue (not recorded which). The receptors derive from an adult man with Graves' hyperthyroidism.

CDR3 region: CASSGDRGPKLFF. Written as DNA, the CDR3 is TGTGCCAGCAGCGGCGACAGGGGGCCGAAACTGTTTTTT. The chain couples TRBV7-9 to TRBJ1-4; 10 bases align to TRBD1. The CDR3 covers 13 residues. Germline V gene lookup returns CDR1 SEHNR and CDR2 FQNEAQ (reference sequence). The trim removed 5 bases at V and 11 bases at J, leaving 5 bases unmatched.

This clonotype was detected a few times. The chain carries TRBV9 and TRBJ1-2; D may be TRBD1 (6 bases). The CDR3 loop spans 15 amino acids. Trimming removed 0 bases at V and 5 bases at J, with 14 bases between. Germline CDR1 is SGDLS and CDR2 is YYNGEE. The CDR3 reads CASSVGGGDVYGYTF. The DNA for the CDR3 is TGTGCCAGCAGCGTAGGGGGGGGCGACGTTTATGGCTACACCTTC.

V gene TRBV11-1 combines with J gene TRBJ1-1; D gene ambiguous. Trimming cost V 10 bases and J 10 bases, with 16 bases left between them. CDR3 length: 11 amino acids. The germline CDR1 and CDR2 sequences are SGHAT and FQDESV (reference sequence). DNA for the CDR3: TGTGCCATCGGACGACCGATCGGAGCTTTCTTT. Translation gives CAIGRPIGAFF.

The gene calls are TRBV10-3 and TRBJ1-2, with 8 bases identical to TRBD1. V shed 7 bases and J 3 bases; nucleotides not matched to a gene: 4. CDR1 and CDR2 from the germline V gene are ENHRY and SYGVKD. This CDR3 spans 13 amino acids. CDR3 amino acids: CAITPQGDYGYTF. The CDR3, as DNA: TGTGCCATCACCCCACAGGGGGACTATGGCTACACCTTC.

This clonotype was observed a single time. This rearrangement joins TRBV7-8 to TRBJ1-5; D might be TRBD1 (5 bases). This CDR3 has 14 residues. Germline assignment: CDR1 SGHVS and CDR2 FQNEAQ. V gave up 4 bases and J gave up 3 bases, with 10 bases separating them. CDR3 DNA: TGTGCCAGCAGCTATCGACAGATCAATCAGCCCCAGCATTTT. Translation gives CASSYRQINQPQHF.

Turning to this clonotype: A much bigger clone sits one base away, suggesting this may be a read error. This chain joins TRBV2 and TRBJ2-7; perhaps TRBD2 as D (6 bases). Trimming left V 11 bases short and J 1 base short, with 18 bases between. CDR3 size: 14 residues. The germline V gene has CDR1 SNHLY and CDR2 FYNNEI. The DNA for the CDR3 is TGTGCCGGCAATATACGACTAGGTTCCTACGAGCAGTACTTC. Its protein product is CAGNIRLGSYEQYF. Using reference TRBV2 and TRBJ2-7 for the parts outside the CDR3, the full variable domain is EPEVTQTPSHQVTQMGQEVILRCVPISNHLYFYWYRQILGQKVEFLVSFYNNEISEKSEIFDDQFSVERPDGSNFTLKIRSTKLEDSAMYFCAGNIRLGSYEQYFGPGTRLTVT.

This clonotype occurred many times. The DNA for the CDR3 is TGTGCCAGCAGCGGAAGACAGGTTGGGCAGCCCCAGCATTTT. It encodes CASSGRQVGQPQHF. The rearrangement links TRBV7-9 to TRBJ1-5, with TRBD1 as a possible D gene (6 bases). Trimming stripped 5 bases from V and 7 bases from J, with 15 bases between. The germline V gene encodes CDR1 SEHNR and CDR2 FQNEAQ (reference sequence). The CDR3 is 14 amino acids.

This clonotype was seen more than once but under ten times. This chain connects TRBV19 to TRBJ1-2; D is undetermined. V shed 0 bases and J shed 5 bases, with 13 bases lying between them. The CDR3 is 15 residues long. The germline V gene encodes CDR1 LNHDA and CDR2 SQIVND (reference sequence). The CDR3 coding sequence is TGTGCCAGTAGTATAGATCGTGACGAGGTTTATGGCTACACCTTC. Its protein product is CASSIDRDEVYGYTF.

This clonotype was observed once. DNA of the CDR3: TGTGCCAGCAGCGTAGCCCCACAGGGAGGAGGCTACACCTTC. Translating gives CASSVAPQGGGYTF. This chain links TRBV9 with TRBJ1-2; TRBD1 is a possible D gene (6 bases). V dropped 0 bases and J dropped 8 bases, with 14 bases sitting between them. Germline V gene sequence: CDR1 SGDLS, CDR2 YYNGEE. The CDR3 has 14 residues.

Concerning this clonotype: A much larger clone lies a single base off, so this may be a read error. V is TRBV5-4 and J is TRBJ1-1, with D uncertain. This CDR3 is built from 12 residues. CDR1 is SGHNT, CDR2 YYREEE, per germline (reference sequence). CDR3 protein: CVSSLLMSEAFF. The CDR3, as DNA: TGTGTCAGCAGCTTGTTGATGTCTGAAGCTTTCTTT.

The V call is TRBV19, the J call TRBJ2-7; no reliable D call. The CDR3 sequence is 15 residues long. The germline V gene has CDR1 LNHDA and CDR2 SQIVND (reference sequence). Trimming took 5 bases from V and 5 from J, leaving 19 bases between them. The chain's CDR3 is CASSPRTGFYDEQYF. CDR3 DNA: TGTGCCAGTAGTCCCAGAACGGGCTTCTATGACGAGCAGTACTTC.

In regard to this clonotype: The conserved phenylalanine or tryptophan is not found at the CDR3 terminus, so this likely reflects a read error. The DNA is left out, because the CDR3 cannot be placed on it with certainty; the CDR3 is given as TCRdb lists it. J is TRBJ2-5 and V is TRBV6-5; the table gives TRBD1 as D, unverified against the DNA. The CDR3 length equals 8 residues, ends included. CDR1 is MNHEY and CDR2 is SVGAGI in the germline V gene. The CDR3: CASSSKDR.

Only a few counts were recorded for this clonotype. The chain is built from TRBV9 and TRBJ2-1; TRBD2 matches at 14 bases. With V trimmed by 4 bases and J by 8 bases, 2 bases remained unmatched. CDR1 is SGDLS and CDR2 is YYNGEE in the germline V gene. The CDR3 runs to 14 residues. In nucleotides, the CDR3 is TGTGCCAGCAGCATGGGACTAGCGGGAGATGAGCAGTTCTTC. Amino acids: CASSMGLAGDEQFF.

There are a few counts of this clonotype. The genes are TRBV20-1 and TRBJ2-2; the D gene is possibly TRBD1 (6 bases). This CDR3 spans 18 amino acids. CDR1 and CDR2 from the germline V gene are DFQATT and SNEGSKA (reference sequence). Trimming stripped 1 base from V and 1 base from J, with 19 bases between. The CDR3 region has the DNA TGCAGTGCTAGAGCGATCACTGGATCGGGACAGAACACCGGGGAGCTGTTTTTT. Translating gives CSARAITGSGQNTGELFF.

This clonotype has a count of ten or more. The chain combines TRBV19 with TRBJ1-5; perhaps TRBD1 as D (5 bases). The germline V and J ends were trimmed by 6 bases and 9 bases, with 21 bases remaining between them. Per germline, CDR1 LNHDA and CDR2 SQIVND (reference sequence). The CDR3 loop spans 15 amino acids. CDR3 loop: CASRSGGSVILPQHF. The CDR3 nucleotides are TGTGCCAGTAGGTCGGGGGGATCCGTGATCTTGCCCCAGCATTTT.

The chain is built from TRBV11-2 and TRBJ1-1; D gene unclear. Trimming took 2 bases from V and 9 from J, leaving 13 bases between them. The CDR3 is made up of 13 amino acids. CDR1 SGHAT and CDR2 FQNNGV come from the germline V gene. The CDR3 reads CASSLQRSTKAFF. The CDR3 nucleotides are TGTGCCAGCAGCTTACAGCGGTCGACCAAAGCTTTCTTT.

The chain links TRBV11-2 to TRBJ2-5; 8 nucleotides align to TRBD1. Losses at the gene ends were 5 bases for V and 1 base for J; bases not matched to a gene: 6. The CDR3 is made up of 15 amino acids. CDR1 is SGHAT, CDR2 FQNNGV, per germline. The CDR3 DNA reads TGTGCCAGCAGCCCCCGACAGGGGTCCCAAGAGACCCAGTACTTC. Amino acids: CASSPRQGSQETQYF.

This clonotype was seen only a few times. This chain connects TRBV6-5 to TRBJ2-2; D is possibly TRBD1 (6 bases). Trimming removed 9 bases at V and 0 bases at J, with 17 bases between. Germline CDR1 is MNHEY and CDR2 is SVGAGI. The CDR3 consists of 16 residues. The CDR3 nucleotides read TGTGCCAGTGGACCCGGGACACACACGAACACCGGGGAGCTGTTTTTT. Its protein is CASGPGTHTNTGELFF.

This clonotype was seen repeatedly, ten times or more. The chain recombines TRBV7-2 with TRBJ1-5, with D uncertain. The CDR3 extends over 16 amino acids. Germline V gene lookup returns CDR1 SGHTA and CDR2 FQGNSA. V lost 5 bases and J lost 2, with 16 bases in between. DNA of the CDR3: TGTGCCAGCAGCGAAGACCTGGGGATGGGCAATCAGCCCCAGCATTTT. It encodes CASSEDLGMGNQPQHF.

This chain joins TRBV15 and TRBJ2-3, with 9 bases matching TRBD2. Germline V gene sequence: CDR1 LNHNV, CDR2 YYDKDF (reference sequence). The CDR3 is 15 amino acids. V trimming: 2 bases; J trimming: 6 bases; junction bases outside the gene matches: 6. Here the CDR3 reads CATSRFLAGTDTQYF. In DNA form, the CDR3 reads TGTGCCACCAGCAGATTCCTAGCGGGGACGGATACGCAGTATTTT. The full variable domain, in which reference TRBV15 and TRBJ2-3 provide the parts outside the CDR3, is DAMVIQNPRYQVTQFGKPVTLSCSQTLNHNVMYWYQQKSSQAPKLLFHYYDKDFNNEADTPDNFQSRRPNTSFCFLDIRSPGLGDTAMYLCATSRFLAGTDTQYFGPGTRLTVL.

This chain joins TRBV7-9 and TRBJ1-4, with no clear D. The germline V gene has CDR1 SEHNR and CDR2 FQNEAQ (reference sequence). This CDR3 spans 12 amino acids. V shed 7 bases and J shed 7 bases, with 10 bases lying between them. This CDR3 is CASNGLGEKLFF. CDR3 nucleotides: TGTGCCAGCAACGGACTCGGTGAAAAACTGTTTTTT.

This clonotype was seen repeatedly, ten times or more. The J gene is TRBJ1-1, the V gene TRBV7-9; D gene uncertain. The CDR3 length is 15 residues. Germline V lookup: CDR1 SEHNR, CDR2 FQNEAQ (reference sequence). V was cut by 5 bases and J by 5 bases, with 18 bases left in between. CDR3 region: CASSPQALGWTEAFF. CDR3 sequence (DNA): TGTGCCAGCAGCCCCCAGGCGTTGGGGTGGACTGAAGCTTTCTTT.